The clone carrying this T cell receptor (beta chain) has just a few counts. The data were obtained in a study of blood T cell repertoires in COVID-19. Whole-study context: The origin of the acute and convalescent COVID-19 samples was the United States, Italy and Spain. Sources were T cells, B-cell-depleted T cells, or PBMCs; the material itself was cDNA or gDNA.

Under the authors' procedure: Nucleated cell number was recorded as an estimate derived from reference gene primer amplification. Libraries were prepared by immunoSEQ multiplex PCR; TCRdb keeps only in-frame clonotypes and omits some of them. The V and J calls and clone size are taken from that table; D and trimming were inferred from the DNA. Here the sample spans almost 300,000 clones, roughly 86% being singletons. V lost 3 bases, J lost 7 bases, and 11 bases lay in between. From germline, CDR1 is LGHNA and CDR2 YNFKEQ. The CDR3 spans 13 residues. Seattle enrolled patients during active infection and tracked them longitudinally.

The J gene is TRBJ2-3, the V gene TRBV4-2; maybe TRBD2 (6 bases). This receptor was taken from a woman aged 25 to 45 with COVID-19, enrolled during active disease. Sequenced material: peripheral blood. The CDR3 DNA reads TGTGCCAGCAGCCAGACTAGACAGTATACGCAGTATTTT. Protein product: CASSQTRQYTQYF.